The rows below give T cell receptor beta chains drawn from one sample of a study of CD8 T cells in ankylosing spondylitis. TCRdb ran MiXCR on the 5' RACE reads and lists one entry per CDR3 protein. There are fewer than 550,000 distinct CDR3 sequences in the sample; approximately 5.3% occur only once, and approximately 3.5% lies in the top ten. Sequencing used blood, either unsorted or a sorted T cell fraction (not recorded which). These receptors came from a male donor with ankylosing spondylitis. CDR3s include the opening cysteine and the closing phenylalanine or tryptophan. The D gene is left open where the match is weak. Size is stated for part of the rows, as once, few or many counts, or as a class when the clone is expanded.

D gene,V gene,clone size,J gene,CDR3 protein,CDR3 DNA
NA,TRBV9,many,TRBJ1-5,CASSAGMEPQHF,TGTGCCAGCAGCGCGGGAATGGAGCCCCAGCATTTT
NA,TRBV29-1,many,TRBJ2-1,CSVNSANEQFF,TGCAGCGTTAATAGCGCCAATGAGCAGTTCTTC
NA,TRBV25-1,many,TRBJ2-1,CASSVPGRVNNEQFF,TGTGCCAGCAGTGTCCCAGGGCGGGTCAACAATGAGCAGTTCTTC
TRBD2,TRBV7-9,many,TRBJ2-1,CASSPPGTSPNEQFF,TGTGCCAGCAGCCCCCCCGGGACTAGCCCGAATGAGCAGTTCTTC
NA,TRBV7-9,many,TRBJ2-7,CASSSDSLEQYF,TGTGCCAGCAGCTCAGACTCTCTCGAGCAGTACTTC
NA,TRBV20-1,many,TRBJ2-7,CSARGVGYEQYF,TGCAGTGCTAGAGGGGTAGGGTACGAGCAGTACTTC
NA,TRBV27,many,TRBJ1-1,CASSVKVTTEAFF,TGTGCCAGCAGTGTAAAAGTTACAACTGAAGCTTTCTTT
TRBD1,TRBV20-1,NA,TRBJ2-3,CSARSTGGDTQYF,TGCAGTGCTAGATCTACAGGGGGAGATACGCAGTATTTT
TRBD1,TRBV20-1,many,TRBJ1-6,CSARENRGYSPLHF,TGCAGTGCTAGAGAAAACAGGGGATATTCACCCCTCCACTTT
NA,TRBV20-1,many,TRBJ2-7,CSAKTGGGPYEQYF,TGCAGTGCTAAGACTGGCGGGGGCCCCTACGAGCAGTACTTC
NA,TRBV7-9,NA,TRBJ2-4,CASSLGAGSRSNIQYF,TGTGCCAGCAGTTTGGGGGCCGGGAGTCGGTCAAACATTCAGTACTTC
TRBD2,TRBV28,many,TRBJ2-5,CASRTGTSGQETQYF,TGTGCCAGCAGGACCGGGACTAGCGGACAAGAGACCCAGTACTTC
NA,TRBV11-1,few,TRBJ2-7,CASSPRRGTPYEQYF,TGTGCCAGCAGCCCCCGGAGGGGTACCCCCTACGAGCAGTACTTC
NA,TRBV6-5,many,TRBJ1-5,CASRYTDSNQPQHF,TGTGCCAGCAGATACACAGATAGCAATCAGCCCCAGCATTTT
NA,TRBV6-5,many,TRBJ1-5,CASSYAQGPNQPQHF,TGTGCCAGCAGTTACGCGCAGGGACCCAATCAGCCCCAGCATTTT
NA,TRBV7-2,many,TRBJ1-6,CASLPQGSSYNSPLHF,TGTGCCAGCCTCCCTCAGGGTAGCTCCTATAATTCACCCCTCCACTTT
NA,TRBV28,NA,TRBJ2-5,CASSLETPETQYF,TGTGCCAGCAGTTTAGAGACTCCCGAGACCCAGTACTTC
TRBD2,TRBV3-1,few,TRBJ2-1,CASSSTSAKNYNEQFF,TGTGCCAGCAGCTCCACTAGCGCGAAAAACTACAATGAGCAGTTCTTC
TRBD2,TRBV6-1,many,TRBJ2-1,CASSLAGGNYNEQFF,TGTGCCAGCTCGTTAGCGGGGGGGAACTACAATGAGCAGTTCTTC
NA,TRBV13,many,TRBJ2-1,CASSLLTNSYNEQFF,TGTGCCAGCAGCTTATTGACCAATTCCTACAATGAGCAGTTCTTC
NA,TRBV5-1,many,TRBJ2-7,CASSFEQGGSYEQYF,TGCGCCAGCAGCTTTGAGCAGGGGGGCTCCTACGAGCAGTACTTC
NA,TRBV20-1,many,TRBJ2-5,CSVRRQETQYF,TGCAGTGTTAGGCGTCAAGAGACCCAGTACTTC
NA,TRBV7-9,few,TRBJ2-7,CASSDVQGYEQYF,TGTGCCAGCAGCGACGTACAGGGTTACGAGCAGTACTTC
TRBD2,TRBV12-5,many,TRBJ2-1,CASGFVLAGWNEQFF,TGTGCTAGTGGTTTCGTACTAGCGGGCTGGAATGAGCAGTTCTTC
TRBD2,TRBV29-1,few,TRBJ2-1,CSVNPSGSDEQFF,TGCAGCGTGAACCCTAGCGGGAGTGATGAGCAGTTCTTC
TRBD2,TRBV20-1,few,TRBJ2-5,CSARVGTSGAAQYF,TGCAGTGCTAGAGTTGGGACTAGCGGGGCGGCCCAGTACTTC
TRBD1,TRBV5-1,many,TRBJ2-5,CASSLAGTEQETQYF,TGCGCCAGCAGCTTAGCCGGGACAGAGCAAGAGACCCAGTACTTC
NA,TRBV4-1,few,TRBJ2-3,CASSQDTARGTDTQYF,TGCGCCAGCAGCCAAGATACAGCGAGGGGCACAGATACGCAGTATTTT
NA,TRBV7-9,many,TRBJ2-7,CASSHSPRVGIDEQYF,TGTGCCAGCAGTCATTCCCCCAGGGTGGGGATCGACGAGCAGTACTTC
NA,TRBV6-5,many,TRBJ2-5,CASSYSSGGPETQYF,TGTGCCAGCAGTTACTCGAGTGGGGGTCCTGAGACCCAGTACTTC
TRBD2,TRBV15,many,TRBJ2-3,CATSRGPQTSGRAQYF,TGTGCCACCAGCAGAGGTCCCCAGACTAGCGGGAGGGCGCAGTATTTT
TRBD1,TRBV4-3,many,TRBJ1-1,CASSQGGQGGTEAFF,TGCGCCAGCAGCCAAGGGGGACAGGGTGGGACTGAAGCTTTCTTT